Listed below are T cell receptor beta chains from one sample, sequenced in a study of T cell responses to AZD1222 COVID-19 vaccine. This table comes from immunoSEQ multiplex PCR, and its TCRdb copy is limited to in-frame clones, with some not included. This sample carries 140,000 or so clones, 89% of them seen once, and the ten largest clones take about 4.5%. The material was peripheral blood, obtained on day 0 of AZD1222 vaccination. These receptors originate from an adult in good health. The CDR3 runs from the conserved cysteine through the conserved F or W. A D gene is named only where the DNA matches it firmly. Rows give clone size only sometimes, using once, few, many, or a class for an expanded clone.

TRBV2	NA	TRBJ2-1	NA	TGTGCCAGCAGATTACAGGGTTCCTCCTACAATGAGCAGTTCTTC	CASRLQGSSYNEQFF
TRBV5-1	NA	TRBJ2-7	TRBD1	TGCGCCAGCAGCTTGGCAGGGGGCTCCTACGAGCAGTACTTC	CASSLAGGSYEQYF
TRBV6-5	NA	TRBJ2-1	TRBD2	TGTGCCAGCTCTGGAGCGGGATCCTACAATGAGCAGTTCTTC	CASSGAGSYNEQFF
TRBV6-4	NA	TRBJ1-2	NA	TGTGCCAGCAGGCTGAACGCCTTGGACAGCTATGGCTACACCTTC	CASRLNALDSYGYTF
TRBV7-3	NA	TRBJ1-2	NA	TGTGCCAGCAGCTTAACGAAGACAGCAAACTATGGCTACACCTTC	CASSLTKTANYGYTF
TRBV25-1	once	TRBJ2-5	NA	TGTGCCAGCAGTAAAGGGTGGACCCAGTACTTC	CASSKGWTQYF
TRBV4-2	NA	TRBJ1-6	NA	TGTGCCAGCAGCCCACGGGGTGGGGAGGAGTATAATTCACCCCTCCACTTT	CASSPRGGEEYNSPLHF
TRBV2	NA	TRBJ2-7	TRBD1	TGTGCCAGCAGTGTAGGGACAGGGAACGAGCAGTACTTC	CASSVGTGNEQYF
TRBV5-6	NA	TRBJ1-4	NA	TGTGCCAGCAGCCTTCTTTACCGGACGAGGGGTGAAAAACTGTTTTTT	CASSLLYRTRGEKLFF
TRBV6-1	NA	TRBJ1-4	NA	TGTGCCAGCAGTGACAGCTCAACTAATGAAAAACTGTTTTTT	CASSDSSTNEKLFF
TRBV6-6	once	TRBJ1-3	NA	TGTGCCAGCAGTCAAGGGAGCAGTAACTCTGGAAACACCATATATTTT	CASSQGSSNSGNTIYF
TRBV5-5	NA	TRBJ1-1	NA	TGTGCCAGCAGTGTCCCCGGAGAAGCTTTCTTT	CASSVPGEAFF
TRBV18	NA	TRBJ1-1	TRBD1	TGTGCCAGCTCACCCGACAGGGCGAACACTGAAGCTTTCTTT	CASSPDRANTEAFF
TRBV30	NA	TRBJ1-2	NA	TGTGCCTGGAGTAGATTATACAGAAAAGATGGCTACACCTTC	CAWSRLYRKDGYTF
TRBV18	NA	TRBJ2-7	TRBD1	TGTGCCAGCTCACCCCGACAGGGGAATGCCTACGAGCAGTACTTC	CASSPRQGNAYEQYF
TRBV24-1	NA	TRBJ1-2	NA	TGTGCCACCAGCGATACCGTGGGGGGCGGCTACACCTTC	CATSDTVGGGYTF
TRBV7-9	NA	TRBJ1-4	NA	TGTGCCAGCAGCTTCCGCCGGATGGGCAGCCCAACTAATGAAAAACTGTTTTTT	CASSFRRMGSPTNEKLFF
TRBV12-3/TRBV12-4	NA	TRBJ2-5	NA	TGTGCCAGCACCTCGTCAACCGCGACCCAGTACTTC	CASTSSTATQYF
TRBV28	NA	TRBJ2-5	TRBD2	TGTGCCTCCCGGACTAGCGGGAGGGCCCTATCCAAGTACTTC	CASRTSGRALSKYF
TRBV19	NA	TRBJ1-5	NA	TGTGCCAGTACGCAATTTGGCGGGGTCTTTAGCAATCAGCCCCAGCATTTT	CASTQFGGVFSNQPQHF
TRBV7-9	NA	TRBJ2-5	TRBD1	TGTGCCAGCAGCGGGACAGTACAAGAGACCCAGTACTTC	CASSGTVQETQYF
TRBV2	NA	TRBJ2-7	NA	TGTGCCAGCATAGGGGCCAGGGAAATAATCGACGAGCAGTACTTC	CASIGAREIIDEQYF
TRBV2	NA	TRBJ2-4	NA	TGTGCCAGCAGTGTAAAGGACAGAAACATTCAGTACTTC	CASSVKDRNIQYF